Listed below are T cell receptor beta chains from one sample, sequenced in a study of T-cell reconstitution after alpha-beta-depleted transplantation in children. A single record per CDR3 protein comes from TCRdb applying MiXCR to the PCR reads. The repertoire holds roughly 670,000 distinct CDR3 sequences, with less than 15% as singletons. The sequencing used PBMCs, collected before TCRalphabeta/CD19-depleted stem cell transplant. These receptors were collected from a girl aged 2-10 years with congenital amegakaryocytic thrombocytopenia, due to receive a stem cell transplant. Each CDR3 is given with its conserved first and last residue. The order of the fields is J gene, D gene, V gene, CDR3 length, clone size, CDR3 DNA, CDR3 protein. D genes are given only for firm matches. Part of the rows lack a size; the others show once, few, many or a class for expanded clones.

j_call: TRBJ2-1; d_call: -; v_call: TRBV11-2; cdr3_length: 16; clone_size: few; cdr3_nt: TGTGCCAGCAGCGAGCAGGGGGGATCCTCCTACAATGAGCAGTTCTTC; cdr3_aa: CASSEQGGSSYNEQFF
j_call: TRBJ1-1; d_call: -; v_call: TRBV12-3/TRBV12-4; cdr3_length: 16; clone_size: many; cdr3_nt: TGTGCCAGCACTGGTTTGATGGCCGGAGGACACCCAAGAGCTTTCTTT; cdr3_aa: CASTGLMAGGHPRAFF
j_call: TRBJ2-2; d_call: -; v_call: TRBV20-1; cdr3_length: 15; clone_size: many; cdr3_nt: TGCAGTGCTAGAGATCCGGCAGCGAACACCGGGGAGCTGTTTTTT; cdr3_aa: CSARDPAANTGELFF
j_call: TRBJ1-5; d_call: -; v_call: TRBV6-1; cdr3_length: 16; clone_size: -; cdr3_nt: TGTGCCAGCCGGTCGGTGACCGGACAGCGCAATCAGCCCCAGCATTTT; cdr3_aa: CASRSVTGQRNQPQHF
j_call: TRBJ2-5; d_call: -; v_call: TRBV29-1; cdr3_length: 13; clone_size: once; cdr3_nt: TGCAGCGTTCTTGGGGGCGTACAAGAGACCCAGTACTTC; cdr3_aa: CSVLGGVQETQYF
j_call: TRBJ2-1; d_call: TRBD2; v_call: TRBV5-1; cdr3_length: 16; clone_size: many; cdr3_nt: TGCGCCAGCAGCTTGGGGGGGACTAGTCTAGGCGATGAGCAGTTCTTC; cdr3_aa: CASSLGGTSLGDEQFF
j_call: TRBJ2-5; d_call: -; v_call: TRBV20-1; cdr3_length: 15; clone_size: many; cdr3_nt: TGCAGTGCCCCAATGGCGGGACTTTCCCAAGAGACCCAGTACTTC; cdr3_aa: CSAPMAGLSQETQYF
j_call: TRBJ1-1; d_call: -; v_call: TRBV3-1; cdr3_length: 17; clone_size: -; cdr3_nt: TGTGCCAGCAGCCCAGCGCCGGGGGGGGTCTGGAACACTGAAGCTTTCTTT; cdr3_aa: CASSPAPGGVWNTEAFF
j_call: TRBJ2-1; d_call: -; v_call: TRBV20-1; cdr3_length: 14; clone_size: many; cdr3_nt: TGCAGTGCGGGAGACTTGGCCTCCCACAATGAGCAGTTCTTC; cdr3_aa: CSAGDLASHNEQFF
j_call: TRBJ2-3; d_call: TRBD2; v_call: TRBV11-1; cdr3_length: 18; clone_size: few; cdr3_nt: TGTGCCAGCAGCAACCTGAGGAAAGCGGGAGTTGGCACAGATACGCAGTATTTT; cdr3_aa: CASSNLRKAGVGTDTQYF
j_call: TRBJ2-2; d_call: TRBD2; v_call: TRBV9; cdr3_length: 16; clone_size: -; cdr3_nt: TGTGCCAGCAGCGCGAGACTAGCGGGAGTGTTGGGGGAGCTGTTTTTT; cdr3_aa: CASSARLAGVLGELFF
j_call: TRBJ1-1; d_call: TRBD1; v_call: TRBV20-1; cdr3_length: 18; clone_size: -; cdr3_nt: TGCAGTGCTAGAGGAGGGAACCAGGGGGCGCATCCAAACACTGAAGCTTTCTTT; cdr3_aa: CSARGGNQGAHPNTEAFF
j_call: TRBJ2-7; d_call: -; v_call: TRBV18; cdr3_length: 13; clone_size: few; cdr3_nt: TGTGCCAGCTCACCCAGCCCAGATTACGAGCAGTACTTC; cdr3_aa: CASSPSPDYEQYF
j_call: TRBJ2-3; d_call: -; v_call: TRBV29-1; cdr3_length: 11; clone_size: many; cdr3_nt: TGCAGTACCGGACAGACAGATACGCAGTATTTT; cdr3_aa: CSTGQTDTQYF
j_call: TRBJ2-3; d_call: TRBD2; v_call: TRBV5-1; cdr3_length: 17; clone_size: -; cdr3_nt: TGCGCCAGCAGCTCCAACATAATAGCGGGAAGCACAGATACGCAGTATTTT; cdr3_aa: CASSSNIIAGSTDTQYF
j_call: TRBJ2-5; d_call: -; v_call: TRBV28; cdr3_length: 16; clone_size: many; cdr3_nt: TGTGCCAGCAGTCCCCCCGGCAACGACGGACAAGAGACCCAGTACTTC; cdr3_aa: CASSPPGNDGQETQYF
j_call: TRBJ2-1; d_call: -; v_call: TRBV27; cdr3_length: 16; clone_size: many; cdr3_nt: TGTGCCAGCAGTTTCGGCCCAACCGAGCCCTACAATGAGCAGTTCTTC; cdr3_aa: CASSFGPTEPYNEQFF
j_call: TRBJ2-5; d_call: -; v_call: TRBV5-4; cdr3_length: 15; clone_size: few; cdr3_nt: TGTGCCAGCAGCCCCCGCCTAGCAAAGTCGGAGACCCAGTACTTC; cdr3_aa: CASSPRLAKSETQYF
j_call: TRBJ2-1; d_call: -; v_call: TRBV29-1; cdr3_length: 16; clone_size: many; cdr3_nt: TGCAGCGTGGAGAGTCAACTGGAGACGGTAGACAATGAGCAGTTCTTC; cdr3_aa: CSVESQLETVDNEQFF
j_call: TRBJ2-7; d_call: -; v_call: TRBV7-9; cdr3_length: 15; clone_size: few; cdr3_nt: TGTGCCAGCAGCTCACAGACAGGCTGGCCCTACGAGCAGTACTTC; cdr3_aa: CASSSQTGWPYEQYF
j_call: TRBJ2-3; d_call: TRBD2; v_call: TRBV28; cdr3_length: 16; clone_size: many; cdr3_nt: TGTGCCAGCAGCGAGATGACTAGCGGGATCTCAGATACGCAGTATTTT; cdr3_aa: CASSEMTSGISDTQYF
j_call: TRBJ2-3; d_call: TRBD1; v_call: TRBV5-1; cdr3_length: 14; clone_size: many; cdr3_nt: TGCGCCAGCAGCTGGACAGGGGGTTCAGATACGCAGTATTTT; cdr3_aa: CASSWTGGSDTQYF
j_call: TRBJ2-7; d_call: TRBD1; v_call: TRBV18; cdr3_length: 13; clone_size: few; cdr3_nt: TGTGCCAGCCGAGGACAGGGCATCGACGAGCAGTACTTC; cdr3_aa: CASRGQGIDEQYF
j_call: TRBJ1-3; d_call: -; v_call: TRBV5-1; cdr3_length: 16; clone_size: many; cdr3_nt: TGCGCCAGCAGCCTTACAGTCCTCGTCTCTGGAAACACCATATATTTT; cdr3_aa: CASSLTVLVSGNTIYF
j_call: TRBJ2-2; d_call: TRBD2; v_call: TRBV6-1; cdr3_length: 15; clone_size: -; cdr3_nt: TGTGCCAGCAACTTAGCGGGAGGGCTGAGCGGGGAGCTGTTTTTT; cdr3_aa: CASNLAGGLSGELFF
j_call: TRBJ2-2; d_call: -; v_call: TRBV5-1; cdr3_length: 14; clone_size: -; cdr3_nt: TGCGCCAGCGGGCAGAGCGCGAACACCGGGGAGCTGTTTTTT; cdr3_aa: CASGQSANTGELFF
j_call: TRBJ2-1; d_call: -; v_call: TRBV20-1; cdr3_length: 15; clone_size: many; cdr3_nt: TGCAGTGCTAGAGATTGGGGGGGCGCCTACAATGAGCAGTTCTTC; cdr3_aa: CSARDWGGAYNEQFF
j_call: TRBJ1-4; d_call: -; v_call: TRBV21-1; cdr3_length: 13; clone_size: few; cdr3_nt: TGTGCCAGCAGCTGCCCTGAGGATGAAAAACTGTTTTTT; cdr3_aa: CASSCPEDEKLFF
j_call: TRBJ2-2; d_call: TRBD2; v_call: TRBV5-1; cdr3_length: 17; clone_size: many; cdr3_nt: TGCGCCAGCAGCTTCGATCCTAGCGGGAGGAACACCGGGGAGCTGTTTTTT; cdr3_aa: CASSFDPSGRNTGELFF
j_call: TRBJ2-5; d_call: -; v_call: TRBV12-3/TRBV12-4; cdr3_length: 13; clone_size: many; cdr3_nt: TGTGCCAGCAGTTTGGTCAAGCAAGAGACCCAGTACTTC; cdr3_aa: CASSLVKQETQYF
j_call: TRBJ2-2; d_call: -; v_call: TRBV20-1; cdr3_length: 14; clone_size: many; cdr3_nt: TGCAGTGCTAGCAAATTTATAGCGCCCGGGGAGCTGTTTTTT; cdr3_aa: CSASKFIAPGELFF
j_call: TRBJ2-7; d_call: -; v_call: TRBV5-1; cdr3_length: 20; clone_size: many; cdr3_nt: TGCGCCAGCAGCTTGGTGGAACGGGGGATGGGGGACGAGTACTACTACGAGCAGTACTTC; cdr3_aa: CASSLVERGMGDEYYYEQYF
j_call: TRBJ1-4; d_call: -; v_call: TRBV7-6; cdr3_length: 13; clone_size: few; cdr3_nt: TGTGCCAGCAGCGCTGCACAGTTTGAAAAACTGTTTTTT; cdr3_aa: CASSAAQFEKLFF
j_call: TRBJ2-1; d_call: TRBD2; v_call: TRBV2; cdr3_length: 17; clone_size: -; cdr3_nt: TGTGCCAGCAGTGATTTAGGCGGGAGCCAACCCTACAATGAGCAGTTCTTC; cdr3_aa: CASSDLGGSQPYNEQFF
j_call: TRBJ2-3; d_call: -; v_call: TRBV27; cdr3_length: 15; clone_size: many; cdr3_nt: TGTGCCAGCAGTCGCCGGACTACCGGCACAGATACGCAGTATTTT; cdr3_aa: CASSRRTTGTDTQYF
j_call: TRBJ2-1; d_call: -; v_call: TRBV5-1; cdr3_length: 17; clone_size: many; cdr3_nt: TGCGCCAGCAGCCCCCCCAAGGTCGGGGAGAGTCGTGATGAGCAGTTCTTC; cdr3_aa: CASSPPKVGESRDEQFF
j_call: TRBJ1-6; d_call: -; v_call: TRBV21-1; cdr3_length: 14; clone_size: many; cdr3_nt: TGTGCCAGCAATAAACAGGGGATTGCTTCACCCCTCCACTTT; cdr3_aa: CASNKQGIASPLHF
j_call: TRBJ2-2; d_call: -; v_call: TRBV20-1; cdr3_length: 14; clone_size: many; cdr3_nt: TGCAGTGCTAGATCCCCAGCTTCCACCGGGGAGCTGTTTTTT; cdr3_aa: CSARSPASTGELFF
j_call: TRBJ2-5; d_call: -; v_call: TRBV20-1; cdr3_length: 13; clone_size: few; cdr3_nt: TGCAGTGCTAGAGGACCGGGCATCCAGACCCAGTACTTC; cdr3_aa: CSARGPGIQTQYF
j_call: TRBJ2-7; d_call: TRBD1; v_call: TRBV6-5; cdr3_length: 14; clone_size: many; cdr3_nt: TGTGCCAGCAGCTCCCAGACAGGGGGCGACGAGCAGTACTTC; cdr3_aa: CASSSQTGGDEQYF
j_call: TRBJ1-2; d_call: -; v_call: TRBV15; cdr3_length: 12; clone_size: few; cdr3_nt: TGTGCCACCAGCAGAGACAACTGGGGCTACACCTTC; cdr3_aa: CATSRDNWGYTF
j_call: TRBJ2-2; d_call: TRBD2; v_call: TRBV29-1; cdr3_length: 16; clone_size: few; cdr3_nt: TGCAGCGTTGAACGCCGGCTAGCGGGAGCGGCCGGGGAGCTGTTTTTT; cdr3_aa: CSVERRLAGAAGELFF
j_call: TRBJ1-2; d_call: -; v_call: TRBV5-1; cdr3_length: 13; clone_size: many; cdr3_nt: TGCGCCAGCAGCTTGGAAAGGGACTATGGCTACACCTTC; cdr3_aa: CASSLERDYGYTF
j_call: TRBJ2-1; d_call: TRBD2; v_call: TRBV12-3/TRBV12-4; cdr3_length: 16; clone_size: -; cdr3_nt: TGTGCCAGCAGTTACCGTCGTGGTAGCGGGAACAATGAGCAGTTCTTC; cdr3_aa: CASSYRRGSGNNEQFF
j_call: TRBJ2-5; d_call: TRBD2; v_call: TRBV7-9; cdr3_length: 15; clone_size: many; cdr3_nt: TGTGCCAGCAAACGGGCGGGAGGGCCGGAGGAGACCCAGTACTTC; cdr3_aa: CASKRAGGPEETQYF
j_call: TRBJ2-3; d_call: -; v_call: TRBV27; cdr3_length: 13; clone_size: many; cdr3_nt: TGTGCCAGCAGCCTCCTTAACACAGATACGCAGTATTTT; cdr3_aa: CASSLLNTDTQYF
j_call: TRBJ2-5; d_call: -; v_call: TRBV20-1; cdr3_length: 13; clone_size: many; cdr3_nt: TGCAGTGCTAGAGATGATCAGCAAGAGACCCAGTACTTC; cdr3_aa: CSARDDQQETQYF
j_call: TRBJ2-4; d_call: TRBD2; v_call: TRBV7-8; cdr3_length: 19; clone_size: -; cdr3_nt: TGTGCCAGCAGCTTATCCGCGGGAGCCGACCGGGCAGCCAAAAACATTCAGTACTTC; cdr3_aa: CASSLSAGADRAAKNIQYF
j_call: TRBJ2-1; d_call: TRBD2; v_call: TRBV5-1; cdr3_length: 17; clone_size: -; cdr3_nt: TGCGCCAGCAGCCTTAGGACTAGCGGGAGCGGAGGGAATGAGCAGTTCTTC; cdr3_aa: CASSLRTSGSGGNEQFF
j_call: TRBJ1-3; d_call: -; v_call: TRBV20-1; cdr3_length: 13; clone_size: many; cdr3_nt: TGCAGTGCTCAATACATTTTTGGAAACACCATATATTTT; cdr3_aa: CSAQYIFGNTIYF
j_call: TRBJ2-1; d_call: -; v_call: TRBV5-1; cdr3_length: 14; clone_size: many; cdr3_nt: TGCGCCAGCAGCTTGGGACAGCGAGACAATGAGCAGTTCTTC; cdr3_aa: CASSLGQRDNEQFF
j_call: TRBJ2-5; d_call: -; v_call: TRBV25-1; cdr3_length: 17; clone_size: -; cdr3_nt: TGTGCCAGCAGTGTGATGGGGATGGGACAACCCCGGGAGACCCAGTACTTC; cdr3_aa: CASSVMGMGQPRETQYF
j_call: TRBJ2-5; d_call: -; v_call: TRBV10-2; cdr3_length: 15; clone_size: many; cdr3_nt: TGCGCCAGCATCGACCGGGACTCCGGCCAAGAGACCCAGTACTTC; cdr3_aa: CASIDRDSGQETQYF
j_call: TRBJ2-7; d_call: TRBD1; v_call: TRBV5-1; cdr3_length: 14; clone_size: many; cdr3_nt: TGCGCCAGCAGCTCCGCGGACAGGGCCCACGAGCAGTACTTC; cdr3_aa: CASSSADRAHEQYF
j_call: TRBJ1-5; d_call: -; v_call: TRBV19; cdr3_length: 8; clone_size: many; cdr3_nt: TGTAGTGGACAGCCCCAGCATTTT; cdr3_aa: CSGQPQHF